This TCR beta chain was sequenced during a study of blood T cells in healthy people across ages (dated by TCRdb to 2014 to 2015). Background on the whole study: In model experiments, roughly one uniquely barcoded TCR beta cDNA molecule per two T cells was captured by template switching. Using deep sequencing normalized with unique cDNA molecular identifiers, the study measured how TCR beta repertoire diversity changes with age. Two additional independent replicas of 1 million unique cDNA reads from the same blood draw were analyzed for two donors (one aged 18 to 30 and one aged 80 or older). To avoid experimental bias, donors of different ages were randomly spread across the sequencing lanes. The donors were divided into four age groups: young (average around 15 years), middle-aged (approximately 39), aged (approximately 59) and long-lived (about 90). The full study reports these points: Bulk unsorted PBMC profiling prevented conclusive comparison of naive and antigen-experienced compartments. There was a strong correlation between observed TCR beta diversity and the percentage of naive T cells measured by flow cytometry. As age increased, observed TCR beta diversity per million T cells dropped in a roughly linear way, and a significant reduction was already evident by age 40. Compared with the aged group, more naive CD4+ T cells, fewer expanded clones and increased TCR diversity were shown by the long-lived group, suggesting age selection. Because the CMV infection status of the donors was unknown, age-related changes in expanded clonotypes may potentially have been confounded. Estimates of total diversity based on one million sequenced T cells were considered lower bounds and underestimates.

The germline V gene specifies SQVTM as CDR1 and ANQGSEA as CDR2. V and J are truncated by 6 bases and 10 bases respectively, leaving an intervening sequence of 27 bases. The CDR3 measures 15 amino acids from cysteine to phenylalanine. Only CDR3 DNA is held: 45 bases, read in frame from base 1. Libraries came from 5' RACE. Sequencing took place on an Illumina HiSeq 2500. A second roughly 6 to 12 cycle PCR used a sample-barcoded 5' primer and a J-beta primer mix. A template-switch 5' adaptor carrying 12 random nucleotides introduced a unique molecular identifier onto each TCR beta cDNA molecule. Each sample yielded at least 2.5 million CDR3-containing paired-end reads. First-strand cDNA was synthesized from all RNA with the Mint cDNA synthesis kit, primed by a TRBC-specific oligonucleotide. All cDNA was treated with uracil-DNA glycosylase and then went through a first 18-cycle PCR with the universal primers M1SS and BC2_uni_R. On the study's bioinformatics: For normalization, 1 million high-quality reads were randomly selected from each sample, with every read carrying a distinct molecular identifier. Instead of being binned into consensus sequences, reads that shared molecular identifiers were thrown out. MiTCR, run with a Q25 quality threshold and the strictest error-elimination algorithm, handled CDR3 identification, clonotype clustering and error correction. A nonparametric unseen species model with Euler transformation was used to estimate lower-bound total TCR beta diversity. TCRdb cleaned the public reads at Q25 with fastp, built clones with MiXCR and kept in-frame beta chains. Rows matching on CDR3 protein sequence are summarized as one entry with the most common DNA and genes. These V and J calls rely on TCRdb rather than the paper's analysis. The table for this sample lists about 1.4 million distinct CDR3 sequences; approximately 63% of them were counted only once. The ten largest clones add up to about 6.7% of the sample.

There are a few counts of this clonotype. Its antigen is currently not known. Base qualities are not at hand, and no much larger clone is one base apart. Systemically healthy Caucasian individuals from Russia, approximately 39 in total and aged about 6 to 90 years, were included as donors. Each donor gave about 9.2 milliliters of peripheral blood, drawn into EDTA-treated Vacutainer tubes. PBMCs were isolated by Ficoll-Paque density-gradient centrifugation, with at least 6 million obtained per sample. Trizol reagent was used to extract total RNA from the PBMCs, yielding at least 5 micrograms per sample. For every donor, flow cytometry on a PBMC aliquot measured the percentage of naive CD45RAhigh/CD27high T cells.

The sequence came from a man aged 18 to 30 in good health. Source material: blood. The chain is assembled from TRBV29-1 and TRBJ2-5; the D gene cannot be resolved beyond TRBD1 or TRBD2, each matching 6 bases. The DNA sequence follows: TGCAGCGTCCTTGGACTATTGGGGGCCGAACAGGGCCAGTACTTC. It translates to CSVLGLLGAEQGQYF.